Reported below is one T cell receptor beta chain. This sample is part of a study of blood T cell repertoires in COVID-19. About the research overall: T cells, B-cell-depleted T cells, or PBMCs supplied cDNA or gDNA.

Per the germline V gene, CDR1 is LNHDA and CDR2 is SQIVND (reference sequence). The CDR3 runs 15 residues. Some clones are missing from TCRdb's copy, which holds only in-frame ones; the method was immunoSEQ multiplex PCR. The sample consists of about 190,000 clones, 88% of them appearing once. The sequence derives from a woman in her forties who had recovered from COVID-19. The V and J genes are TRBV19 and TRBJ2-6; 9 nucleotides agree with TRBD1. The sequenced sample consisted of peripheral blood. The DNA for the CDR3 is TGTGCAACTGCACAGGGGGCATCTGGGGCCAACGTCCTGACTTTC. Translation gives CATAQGASGANVLTF.